This T cell receptor (beta chain) was sequenced for a study of PD-1 blockade in classical Hodgkin lymphoma. Study outcomes and limitations: Among the patients, those starting nivolumab under 1 year after ASCT were excluded.

TCRdb's copy holds only in-frame clones and misses some; the assay was immunoSEQ multiplex PCR. The table records several thousand clones, 78% of them present only once. This clone occurred a few times. The target antigen is unknown. Germline lookup yields CDR1 KGHSH and CDR2 LQKENI. CDR3 size: 13 residues. V gave up 6 bases and J gave up 4 bases, with 12 bases separating them. Time point meaning: cycle 4 day 1 (C4D1), after more than five weeks of nivolumab. Every patient was affected by relapse after autologous stem cell transplantation, while exposure to brentuximab vedotin was not uniform. The starting material was peripheral blood mononuclear cells (PBMCs), obtained before the fourth cycle of nivolumab. The sequence was obtained from a human donor with classical Hodgkin lymphoma. V is TRBV18 and J is TRBJ1-1, with D tentatively TRBD1 (5 bases). Here the CDR3 reads CASSGGAATEAFF. The CDR3 DNA sequence: TGTGCCAGCTCTGGTGGGGCGGCCACTGAAGCTTTCTTT.